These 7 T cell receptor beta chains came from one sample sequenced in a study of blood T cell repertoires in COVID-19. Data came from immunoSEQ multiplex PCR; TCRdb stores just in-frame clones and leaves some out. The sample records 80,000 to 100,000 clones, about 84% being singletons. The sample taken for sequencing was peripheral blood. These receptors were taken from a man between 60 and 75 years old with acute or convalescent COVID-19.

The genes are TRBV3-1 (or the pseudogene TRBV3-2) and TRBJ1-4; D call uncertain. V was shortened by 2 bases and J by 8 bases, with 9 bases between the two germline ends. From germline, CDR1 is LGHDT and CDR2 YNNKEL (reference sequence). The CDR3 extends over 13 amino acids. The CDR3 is CASSQYPREKLFF. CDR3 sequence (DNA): TGTGCCAGCAGCCAATACCCTCGGGAAAAACTGTTTTTT.

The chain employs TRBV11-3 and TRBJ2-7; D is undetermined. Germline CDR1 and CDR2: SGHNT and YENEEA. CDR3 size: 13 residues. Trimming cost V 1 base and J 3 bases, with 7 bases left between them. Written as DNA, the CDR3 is TGTGCCAGCAGCTTAGTGGCCAGCTACGAGCAGTACTTC. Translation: CASSLVASYEQYF.

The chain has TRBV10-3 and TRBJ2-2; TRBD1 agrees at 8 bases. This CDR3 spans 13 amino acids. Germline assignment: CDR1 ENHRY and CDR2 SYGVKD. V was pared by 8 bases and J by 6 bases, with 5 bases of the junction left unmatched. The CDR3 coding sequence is TGTGCCATCGGATCGGGACAGGCCGGGGAGCTGTTTTTT. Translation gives CAIGSGQAGELFF.

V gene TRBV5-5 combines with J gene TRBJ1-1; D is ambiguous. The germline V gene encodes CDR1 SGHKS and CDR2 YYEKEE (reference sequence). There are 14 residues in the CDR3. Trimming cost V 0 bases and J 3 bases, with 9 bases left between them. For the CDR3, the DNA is TGTGCCAGCAGCTTGGGTCCGAGTTACACTGAAGCTTTCTTT. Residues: CASSLGPSYTEAFF.

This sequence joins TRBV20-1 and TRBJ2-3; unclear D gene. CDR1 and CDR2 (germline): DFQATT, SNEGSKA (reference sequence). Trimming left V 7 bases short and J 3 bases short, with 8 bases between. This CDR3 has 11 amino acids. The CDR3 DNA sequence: TGCAGTGGGCGGTTAACAGATACGCAGTATTTT. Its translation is CSGRLTDTQYF.

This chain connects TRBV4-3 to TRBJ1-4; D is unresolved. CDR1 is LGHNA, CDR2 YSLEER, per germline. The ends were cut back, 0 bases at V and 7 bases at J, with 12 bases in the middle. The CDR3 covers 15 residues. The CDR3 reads CASSQEGDSGEKLFF. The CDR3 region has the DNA TGCGCCAGCAGCCAAGAGGGTGATTCGGGTGAAAAACTGTTTTTT.

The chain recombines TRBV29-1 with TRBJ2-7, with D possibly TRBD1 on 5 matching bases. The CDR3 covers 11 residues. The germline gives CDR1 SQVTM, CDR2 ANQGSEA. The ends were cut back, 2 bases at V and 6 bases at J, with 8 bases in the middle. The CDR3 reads CSVEQGPEQYF. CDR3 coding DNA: TGCAGCGTTGAACAGGGTCCCGAGCAGTACTTC.